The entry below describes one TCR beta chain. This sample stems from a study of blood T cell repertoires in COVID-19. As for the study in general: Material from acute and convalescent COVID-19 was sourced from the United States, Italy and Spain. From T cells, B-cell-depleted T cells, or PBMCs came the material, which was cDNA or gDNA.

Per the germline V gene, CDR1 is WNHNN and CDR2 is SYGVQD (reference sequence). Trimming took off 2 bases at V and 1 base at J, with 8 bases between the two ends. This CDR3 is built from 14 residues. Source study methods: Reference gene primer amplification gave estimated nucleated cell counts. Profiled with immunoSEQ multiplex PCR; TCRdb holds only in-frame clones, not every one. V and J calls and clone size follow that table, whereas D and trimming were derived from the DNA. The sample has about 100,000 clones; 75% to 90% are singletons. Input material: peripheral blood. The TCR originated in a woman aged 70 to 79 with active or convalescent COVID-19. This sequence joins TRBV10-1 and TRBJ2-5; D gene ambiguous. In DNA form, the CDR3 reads TGCGCCAGCAGTGAGCATAGTGGCCAAGAGACCCAGTACTTC. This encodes CASSEHSGQETQYF.